One sample yielded the 29 T cell receptor beta chains listed below, sequenced in a study of vaccination and CD4 T cells after COVID-19. Sequenced with the Oncomine TCR Beta short-read assay was DNA taken from cultured CD4+ T cells. TCRdb reprocessed the PCR reads with MiXCR, giving one entry per CDR3 protein. The sample has about 11,000 distinct CDR3 sequences, about half seen once. Antigen specificity for these receptors is unknown. Described treatment: roughly 10-day PBMC culture with coronavirus spike peptide pools or control peptides (ViraFEST assay). Input material: CD4+ T cells from blood, cultured in vitro. Receptors were obtained from a human donor who had recovered from COVID-19.

CDR3 coding DNA: TGTGCCAGCAGTCCCCAAAGCAGGGAGGGGTACTACGAGCAGTACTTC. It specifies CASSPQSREGYYEQYF. V usage is TRBV28 and J usage is TRBJ2-7; 7 positions match TRBD2. From germline, CDR1 is MDHEN and CDR2 SYDVKM. The CDR3 totals 16 residues. V lost 5 bases to trimming and J lost 3 bases; unmatched junction nucleotides: 13.

The chain couples TRBV14 to TRBJ2-3; 13 positions match TRBD2. The CDR3 is 17 amino acids. The germline V gene has CDR1 SGHDN and CDR2 FVKESK. Unmatched junction bases numbered 8, after V lost 2 bases and J lost 6 bases. The CDR3 sequence: CASSQPKGLAGSDTQYF. The CDR3 nucleotides read TGTGCCAGCAGCCAACCTAAGGGACTAGCGGGATCGGATACGCAGTATTTT.

The V and J genes are TRBV2 and TRBJ1-1; D perhaps matches TRBD1 (5 bases). The V and J ends lost 4 bases and 5 bases respectively, with 14 bases between them. CDR3 size: 14 residues. CDR1 SNHLY and CDR2 FYNNEI come from the germline V gene. This chain's CDR3 is CASSGVRGSTEAFF. CDR3 sequence (DNA): TGTGCCAGCAGTGGAGTGCGGGGGAGTACTGAAGCTTTCTTT.

The chain is built from TRBV15 and TRBJ2-7; D may match TRBD1 or TRBD2 (5 bases each). Germline CDR1 and CDR2: LNHNV and YYDKDF (reference sequence). The CDR3 extends over 16 amino acids. Trimming cost V 1 base and J 3 bases, with 16 bases left between them. CDR3 nucleotide sequence: TGTGCCACCAGCAGAGTCTACGGGGCAAATCGCTACGAGCAGTACTTC. This gives the protein CATSRVYGANRYEQYF.

J is TRBJ2-3 and V is TRBV20-1; D may match TRBD1 or TRBD2 (7 bases each). The germline CDR1 and CDR2 sequences are DFQATT and SNEGSKA (reference sequence). The germline V and J ends were trimmed by 7 bases and 6 bases, with 44 bases remaining between them. This CDR3 is 22 amino acids long. CDR3 loop: CSVTIRDSPPLLLAGAEDTQYF. The CDR3, as DNA: TGCAGTGTCACAATCCGGGACAGCCCTCCCTTACTACTCGCGGGAGCAGAGGATACGCAGTATTTT.

V is TRBV24-1 and J is TRBJ2-1; 7 bases map to TRBD2. The trim removed 3 bases at V and 4 bases at J, leaving 8 bases unmatched. CDR3 length equals 16 residues. The germline V gene has CDR1 KGHDR and CDR2 SFDVKD. CDR3 sequence: CATSDRVGGGYNEQFF. CDR3 DNA sequence: TGTGCCACCAGTGATCGGGTCGGCGGGGGATACAATGAGCAGTTCTTC.

The V and J genes are TRBV30 and TRBJ2-1; weak D call: TRBD2 (6 bases). CDR3 size: 13 residues. The V gene lost 4 bases and the J gene lost 9 bases, with 16 bases spanning the gap. Germline lookup yields CDR1 GTSNPN and CDR2 SVGIG (reference sequence). The CDR3 DNA reads TGTGCCTGGATGTCGGGAGAATTTGGTGAGCAGTTCTTC. Amino acid sequence: CAWMSGEFGEQFF.

This clonotype was detected a few times. The rearrangement joins TRBV10-3 to TRBJ1-6; no reliable D call. The germline V gene encodes CDR1 ENHRY and CDR2 SYGVKD. The CDR3 covers 13 residues. With 2 bases removed from V and 7 bases from J, the gap between germline ends came to 6 bases. The CDR3 DNA follows: TGTGCCATCAGTGAGAGTATGAATTCACCCCTCCACTTT. Protein product: CAISESMNSPLHF.

This clonotype has a handful of counts. The rearrangement links TRBV20-1 to TRBJ2-1, with TRBD2 matching over 8 bases. The CDR3 has 13 amino acids. Unmatched junction bases numbered 4, after V lost 0 bases and J lost 9 bases. Germline CDR1 is DFQATT and CDR2 is SNEGSKA (reference sequence). CDR3 in DNA: TGCAGTGCTAGAGACCTTAGCGGGACTGAGCAGTTCTTC. Translated, it gives CSARDLSGTEQFF.

This clonotype was detected a few times. The CDR3 loop is CSARDQGRRSDTQYF. Here the CDR3 DNA reads TGCAGTGCTAGAGACCAGGGACGGAGGTCAGATACGCAGTATTTT. The chain has TRBV20-1 and TRBJ2-3; D could derive from TRBD1 or TRBD2 (5 bases each). CDR3 length: 15 residues. Germline V CDR1 and CDR2: DFQATT, SNEGSKA (reference sequence). The V end was cut by 0 bases, the J end by 4 bases, with 14 bases between.

This clonotype qualifies as large. The chain joins TRBV20-1 to TRBJ2-7; 10 nucleotides line up with TRBD2. With 6 bases clipped from V and 5 bases from J, the junction kept 10 bases outside the gene matches. Germline CDR1 DFQATT, CDR2 SNEGSKA (reference sequence). This CDR3 has 14 amino acids. The CDR3 DNA sequence: TGCAGTGCCTACGATCTAGCGGGAGTAAACGAGCAGTACTTC. This translates into CSAYDLAGVNEQYF.

The chain uses TRBV25-1 and TRBJ2-1; 7 positions agree with TRBD1. The V gene end was trimmed by 6 bases and the J gene end by 2 bases; junction bases not matched to a gene: 4. Germline V CDR1 and CDR2: MGHDK, SYGVNS. The CDR3 has 14 residues. CDR3 region: CASRPTGTYNEQFF. The CDR3 coding sequence is TGTGCCAGCAGACCGACAGGGACCTACAATGAGCAGTTCTTC.

The CDR3 sequence: CASTPGGRGVDTQYF. In nucleotides, the CDR3 is TGCGCCAGCACCCCAGGCGGGAGGGGGGTAGATACGCAGTATTTT. The chain carries TRBV4-1 and TRBJ2-3, with TRBD2 matching 9 bases. Germline lookup yields CDR1 MGHRA and CDR2 YSYEKL. The J segment lost 5 bases and the V segment lost 7 bases, leaving 10 bases of the junction unmatched. CDR3 length: 15 residues.

V is TRBV27 and J is TRBJ2-7; no clear D gene. Looked up from germline, CDR1 is MNHEY and CDR2 is SMNVEV (reference sequence). CDR3 size: 15 residues. Trimming cost V 4 bases and J 2 bases, with 15 bases left between them. The CDR3 DNA reads as TGTGCCAGCAGTTCCCCTCATGGTGGAACCTACGAGCAGTACTTC. Translated, it gives CASSSPHGGTYEQYF.

The V call is TRBV6-2 or TRBV6-3, the J call TRBJ2-2; no clear D. Germline CDR1 is MNHEY and CDR2 is SVGEGT. The V and J ends lost 4 bases and 5 bases respectively, with 8 bases between them. CDR3 size: 13 residues. Written as DNA, the CDR3 is TGTGCCAGCAGTTTAGTGGAGACCGGGGAGCTGTTTTTT. This gives the protein CASSLVETGELFF.

CDR3 DNA sequence: TGTGCCAGCATCCCCGAGAGCGATGAGCAGTTCTTC. Amino acid sequence: CASIPESDEQFF. The chain has TRBV7-9 and TRBJ2-1; unclear D gene. The CDR3 totals 12 residues. V was cut by 7 bases and J by 8 bases, with 12 bases left in between. Germline V gene sequence: CDR1 SEHNR, CDR2 FQNEAQ (reference sequence).

This clonotype was found a few times. The CDR3 spells CASSLIAPDWGSALKGNQPQHF. CDR3 sequence (DNA): TGTGCCAGCAGTTTAATTGCCCCCGATTGGGGTTCGGCGCTGAAGGGCAATCAGCCCCAGCATTTT. The chain employs TRBV27 and TRBJ1-5; D remains unclear. This CDR3 has 22 residues. V shed 2 bases and J shed 2 bases, with 31 bases lying between them. The germline V gene has CDR1 MNHEY and CDR2 SMNVEV (reference sequence).

V gene TRBV20-1 combines with J gene TRBJ2-5; D tentatively reads TRBD1 or TRBD2 (5 bases each). CDR3 length: 18 residues. Germline loops: CDR1 DFQATT, CDR2 SNEGSKA (reference sequence). V was clipped by 4 bases and J by 0 bases, with 24 bases between them. CDR3: CSATEIGWGPKDQETQYF. As DNA, the CDR3 is TGCAGTGCTACCGAGATAGGATGGGGACCCAAAGACCAAGAGACCCAGTACTTC.

The chain recombines TRBV28 with TRBJ2-5; 8 bases match TRBD2. The length of the CDR3 is 13 residues. Germline CDR1 and CDR2: MDHEN and SYDVKM. Trimming at V came to 10 bases and at J to 5 bases, leaving 9 bases not matched to a gene. This chain's CDR3 is CATEREWGETQYF. As DNA, the CDR3 is TGTGCCACCGAGCGGGAGTGGGGGGAGACCCAGTACTTC. Together with reference TRBV28 and TRBJ2-5, the CDR3 gives the full variable domain: DVKVTQSSRYLVKRTGEKVFLECVQDMDHENMFWYRQDPGLGLRLIYFSYDVKMKEKGDIPEGYSVSREKKERFSLILESASTNQTSMYLCATEREWGETQYFGPGTRLLVL.

This clonotype was counted between two and nine times. The rearrangement joins TRBV5-6 to TRBJ1-2; a weak D match, TRBD1 (6 bases). The V gene lost 4 bases and the J gene lost 7 bases, with 11 bases spanning the gap. The CDR3 totals 12 residues. Germline loops: CDR1 SGHDT, CDR2 YYEEEE. CDR3 in DNA: TGTGCCAGCAGCCAAGGGACACTTGGCTACACCTTC. Amino acid sequence: CASSQGTLGYTF. Together with reference TRBV5-6 and TRBJ1-2, the CDR3 gives the full variable domain: DAGVTQSPTHLIKTRGQQVTLRCSPKSGHDTVSWYQQALGQGPQFIFQYYEEEERQRGNFPDRFSGHQFPNYSSELNVNALLLGDSALYLCASSQGTLGYTFGSGTRLTVV.

Only a few counts were recorded for this clonotype. The chain joins TRBV7-9 to TRBJ1-4, with TRBD1 matching 8 bases. Germline-derived CDR1 and CDR2 are SEHNR and FQNEAQ (reference sequence). The ends lost 0 bases at V and 7 bases at J; junction bases unmatched: 7. This CDR3 comprises 16 residues. CDR3 in amino acids: CASSLATQGVGEKLFF. In nucleotides, the CDR3 is TGTGCCAGCAGCTTAGCCACACAGGGGGTTGGTGAAAAACTGTTTTTT. Based on the CDR3 plus reference TRBV7-9 and TRBJ1-4, the full variable domain is DTGVSQNPRHKITKRGQNVTFRCDPISEHNRLYWYRQTLGQGPEFLTYFQNEAQLEKSRLLSDRFSAERPKGSFSTLEIQRTEQGDSAMYLCASSLATQGVGEKLFFGSGTQLSVL.

The chain is built from TRBV7-2 and TRBJ1-2; TRBD1 might be the D (6 bases). The CDR3 contains 12 residues. Germline loops: CDR1 SGHTA, CDR2 FQGNSA. Deletions cut 6 bases from V and 6 bases from J, with 11 bases between. The CDR3 DNA follows: TGTGCCAGCAGAAACAGGGCGCATGGCTACACCTTC. As protein: CASRNRAHGYTF.

V is TRBV27 and J is TRBJ2-7; 11 bases line up with TRBD2. This CDR3 has 14 residues. Per germline, CDR1 MNHEY and CDR2 SMNVEV (reference sequence). The junction had 4 bases not matched to a gene; V was cut back by 7 bases and J by 2 bases. CDR3 protein: CASKGLAGPYEQYF. The CDR3 bases are TGTGCCAGCAAAGGACTAGCGGGCCCCTACGAGCAGTACTTC.

V and J are TRBV6-5 and TRBJ2-7; D is unresolved. V was trimmed by 2 bases and J by 4 bases, leaving 18 bases between them. The CDR3 totals 16 residues. CDR1 MNHEY and CDR2 SVGAGI come from the germline V gene. CDR3 region: CASSYDRVYPPYEQYF. DNA of the CDR3: TGTGCCAGCAGTTACGATCGCGTCTACCCGCCTTACGAGCAGTACTTC.

The J gene is TRBJ2-5, the V gene TRBV21-1; no DNA check was done on the table's D call, TRBD1. TRBV21-1 represents a pseudogene. The CDR3 consists of 12 residues. The CDR3 is CARRTGQETQYF. For the CDR3, the DNA is TGTGCCCGACGCACGGGACAAGAGACCCAGTACTTC.

The chain is built from TRBV6-1 and TRBJ2-1; 9 bases are a match to TRBD2. Per the germline V gene, CDR1 is MNHNS and CDR2 is SASEGT. The CDR3 is 14 amino acids. The V gene end was trimmed by 5 bases and the J gene end by 5 bases; junction bases not matched to a gene: 4. Here the CDR3 DNA reads TGTGCCAGCAGTCCGGGCGGGGGGGACAATGAGCAGTTCTTC. It encodes CASSPGGGDNEQFF.

The rearrangement links TRBV7-2 to TRBJ2-3; possible D gene TRBD2, 5 bases. V was cut by 2 bases and J by 2 bases, with 11 bases left in between. CDR3 length equals 15 residues. Germline CDR1 and CDR2: SGHTA and FQGNSA. CDR3 residues: CASSLNPGITDTQYF. The CDR3 nucleotides are TGTGCCAGCAGCTTAAACCCGGGAATCACAGATACGCAGTATTTT.

This clonotype has a handful of counts. The genes are TRBV7-2 and TRBJ2-5, with 8 nucleotides matching TRBD2. The CDR3 covers 15 residues. Per germline, CDR1 SGHTA and CDR2 FQGNSA. With 7 bases clipped from V and 3 bases from J, the junction kept 10 bases outside the gene matches. In DNA, the CDR3 is TGTGCCAGCACCCTAGGCGGGAGGAGGGAAGAGACCCAGTACTTC. It is translated as CASTLGGRREETQYF.

Remarks on this clonotype: The germline gene is not matched at one end of the junction; a read error may be the cause. This chain connects TRBV7-7 to TRBJ2-3; 7 positions agree with TRBD2. The CDR3 is 14 residues long. Germline V CDR1 and CDR2: SSHAT, FNYEAQ (reference sequence). The CDR3 protein is CASSLDSSAGVQYF. In DNA, the CDR3 is TGTGCTAGCAGCTTGGATTCTTCCGCGGGGGTTCAGTATTTT.